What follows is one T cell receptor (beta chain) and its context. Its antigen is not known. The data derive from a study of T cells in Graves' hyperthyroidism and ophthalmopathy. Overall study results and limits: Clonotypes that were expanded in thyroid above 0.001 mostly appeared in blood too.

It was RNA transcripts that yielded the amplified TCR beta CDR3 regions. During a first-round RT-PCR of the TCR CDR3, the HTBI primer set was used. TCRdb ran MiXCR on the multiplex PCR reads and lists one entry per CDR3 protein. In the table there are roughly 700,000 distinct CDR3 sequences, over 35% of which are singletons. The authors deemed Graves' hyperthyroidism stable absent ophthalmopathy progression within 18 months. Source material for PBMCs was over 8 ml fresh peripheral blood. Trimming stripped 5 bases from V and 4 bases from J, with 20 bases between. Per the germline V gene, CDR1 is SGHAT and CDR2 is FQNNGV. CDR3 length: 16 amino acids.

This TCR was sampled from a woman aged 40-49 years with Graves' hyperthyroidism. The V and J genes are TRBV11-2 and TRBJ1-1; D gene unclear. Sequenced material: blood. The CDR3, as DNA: TGTGCCAGCAGCCCCCTCAGAGCGTACGGGAGCACTGAAGCTTTCTTT. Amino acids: CASSPLRAYGSTEAFF. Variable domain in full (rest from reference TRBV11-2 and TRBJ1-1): EAGVAQSPRYKIIEKRQSVAFWCNPISGHATLYWYQQILGQGPKLLIQFQNNGVVDDSQLPKDRFSAERLKGVDSTLKIQPAKLEDSAVYLCASSPLRAYGSTEAFFGQGTRLTVV.